Listed below are T cell receptor beta chains from one sample, sequenced in a study of blood T cell repertoires in COVID-19. Assay used: immunoSEQ multiplex PCR; TCRdb lists only in-frame clones, some missing. The sample includes fewer than 300,000 clones, less than 85% of them seen just once. The specimen sequenced was peripheral blood. Source of these receptors: a woman younger than 35 with acute or convalescent COVID-19. Each CDR3 is given without its conserved first and last residue.

j_call: TRBJ2-3
v_call: TRBV6-6
cdr3_aa: ASKGLAGVPTDTQY

j_call: TRBJ2-1
v_call: TRBV5-1
cdr3_aa: ASSLAEGQGYNEQF

j_call: TRBJ1-1
v_call: TRBV6-5
cdr3_aa: ASSYSSSGGDTEAF

j_call: TRBJ2-3
v_call: TRBV5-1
cdr3_aa: ASSHTPLAGGRLDTQY

j_call: TRBJ2-1
v_call: TRBV15
cdr3_aa: ATSRTSGSYNEQF

j_call: TRBJ2-1
v_call: TRBV24-1
cdr3_aa: ATRTSGSVHNEQF

j_call: TRBJ2-7
v_call: TRBV7-2
cdr3_aa: ASSLAGGPSYEQY

j_call: TRBJ1-3
v_call: TRBV7-2
cdr3_aa: ASSLNTGFGNTIY

j_call: TRBJ2-1
v_call: TRBV9
cdr3_aa: ASSVSGLAGYNEQF

j_call: TRBJ2-3
v_call: TRBV6-2/TRBV6-3
cdr3_aa: ASSSGLAPDTQY

j_call: TRBJ2-7
v_call: TRBV7-2
cdr3_aa: ASSLLSGRGNEQY

j_call: TRBJ2-7
v_call: TRBV7-9
cdr3_aa: ASSLGVTTSGSEQY

j_call: TRBJ2-2
v_call: TRBV27
cdr3_aa: ASSFRHMGTGELF

j_call: TRBJ1-5
v_call: TRBV6-1
cdr3_aa: ASSEAGDPYQPQH

j_call: TRBJ1-1
v_call: TRBV6-2/TRBV6-3
cdr3_aa: ASSSVFGGGTEAF

j_call: TRBJ2-1
v_call: TRBV28
cdr3_aa: ASRSDSSSYNEQF

j_call: TRBJ2-7
v_call: TRBV9
cdr3_aa: ASSVWASGTYEQY

j_call: TRBJ2-2
v_call: TRBV4-3
cdr3_aa: ASSQQFNTGELF

j_call: TRBJ1-1
v_call: TRBV29-1
cdr3_aa: SVELTGDMNTEAF

j_call: TRBJ1-5
v_call: TRBV6-2/TRBV6-3
cdr3_aa: ASSAGISNQPQH

j_call: TRBJ1-4
v_call: TRBV16
cdr3_aa: ASSHPALVGEKLF

j_call: TRBJ2-7
v_call: TRBV28
cdr3_aa: ASSSTIEQY

j_call: TRBJ1-1
v_call: TRBV2
cdr3_aa: ASSEFPRRSEAF

j_call: TRBJ1-1
v_call: TRBV25-1
cdr3_aa: ASSELTGAVTEAF

j_call: TRBJ2-7
v_call: TRBV7-2
cdr3_aa: ASSLVGVAYEQY

j_call: TRBJ2-1
v_call: TRBV9
cdr3_aa: ASSVDGEVRDEQF

j_call: TRBJ2-6
v_call: TRBV19
cdr3_aa: ASSLRGSGANVLT

j_call: TRBJ2-2
v_call: TRBV6-5
cdr3_aa: ASSSGGGTGELF

j_call: TRBJ2-1
v_call: TRBV7-2
cdr3_aa: ASSPTSGSPSEQF

j_call: TRBJ2-1
v_call: TRBV27
cdr3_aa: ASSFWAGVQTNEQF

j_call: TRBJ1-1
v_call: TRBV18
cdr3_aa: ASSPGGETEAF

j_call: TRBJ1-2
v_call: TRBV5-5
cdr3_aa: ASSFGDLYGYT

j_call: TRBJ2-1
v_call: TRBV27
cdr3_aa: ASSLRHGLYNEQF

j_call: TRBJ1-2
v_call: TRBV4-3
cdr3_aa: ASSQNTGIGGYT

j_call: TRBJ2-3
v_call: TRBV19
cdr3_aa: ASSMGTGRAGGTDTQY

j_call: TRBJ1-2
v_call: TRBV20-1
cdr3_aa: SASGGRGVSRYGYT

j_call: TRBJ2-7
v_call: TRBV15
cdr3_aa: ATSRAETSDYEQY

j_call: TRBJ2-7
v_call: TRBV30
cdr3_aa: AWSFDSSSYEQY